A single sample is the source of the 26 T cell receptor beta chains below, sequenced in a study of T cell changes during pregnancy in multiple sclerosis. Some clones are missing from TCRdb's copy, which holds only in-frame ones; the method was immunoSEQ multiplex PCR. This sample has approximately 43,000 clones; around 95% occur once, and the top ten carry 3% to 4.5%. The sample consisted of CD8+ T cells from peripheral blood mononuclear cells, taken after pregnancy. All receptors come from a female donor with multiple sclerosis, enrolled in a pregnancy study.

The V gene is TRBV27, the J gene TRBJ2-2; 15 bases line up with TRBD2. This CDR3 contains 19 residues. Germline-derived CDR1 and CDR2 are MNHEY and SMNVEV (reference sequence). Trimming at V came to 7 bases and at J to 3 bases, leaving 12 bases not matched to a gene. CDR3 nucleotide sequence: TGTGCCAGCACCCTCCGGGGGACTAGCGGGGGGATGTACACCGGGGAGCTGTTTTTT. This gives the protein CASTLRGTSGGMYTGELFF.

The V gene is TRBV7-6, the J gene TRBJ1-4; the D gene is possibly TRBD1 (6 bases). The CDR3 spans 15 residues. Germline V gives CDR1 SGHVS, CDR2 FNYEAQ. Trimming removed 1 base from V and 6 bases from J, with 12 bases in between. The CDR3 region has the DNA TGTGCCAGCAGCTTAGGGGCAGGGGAATATGAAAAACTGTTTTTT. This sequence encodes CASSLGAGEYEKLFF.

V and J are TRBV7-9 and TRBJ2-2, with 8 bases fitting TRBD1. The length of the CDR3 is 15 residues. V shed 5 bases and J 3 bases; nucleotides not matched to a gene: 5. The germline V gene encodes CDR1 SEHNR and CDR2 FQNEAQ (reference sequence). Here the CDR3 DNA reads TGTGCCAGCAGCCCCCCGGACAGGGACACCGGGGAGCTGTTTTTT. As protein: CASSPPDRDTGELFF.

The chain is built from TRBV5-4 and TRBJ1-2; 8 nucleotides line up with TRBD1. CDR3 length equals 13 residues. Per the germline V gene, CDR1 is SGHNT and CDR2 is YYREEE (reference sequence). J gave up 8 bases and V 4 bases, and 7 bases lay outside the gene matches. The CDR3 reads CASSLGQGQGYTF. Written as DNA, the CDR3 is TGTGCCAGCAGCCTCGGACAGGGTCAAGGCTACACCTTC.

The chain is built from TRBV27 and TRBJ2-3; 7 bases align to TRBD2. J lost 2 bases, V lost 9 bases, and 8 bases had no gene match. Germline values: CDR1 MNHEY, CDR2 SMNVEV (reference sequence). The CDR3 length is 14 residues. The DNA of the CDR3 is TGTGCCAGTCAGACTAGCTCCCACACAGATACGCAGTATTTT. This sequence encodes CASQTSSHTDTQYF.

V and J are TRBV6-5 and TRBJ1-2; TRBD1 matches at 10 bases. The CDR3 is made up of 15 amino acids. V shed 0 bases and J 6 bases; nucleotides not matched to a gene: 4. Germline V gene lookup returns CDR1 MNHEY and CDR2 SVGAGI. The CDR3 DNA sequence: TGTGCCAGCAGTTACTCGACAGGGGGCGCCCATGGCTACACCTTC. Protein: CASSYSTGGAHGYTF.

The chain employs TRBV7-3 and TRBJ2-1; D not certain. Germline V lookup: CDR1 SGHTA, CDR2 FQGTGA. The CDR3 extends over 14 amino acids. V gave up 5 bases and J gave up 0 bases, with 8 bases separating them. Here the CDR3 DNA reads TGTGCCAGCAGCCTCTCTCCCTCCTACAATGAGCAGTTCTTC. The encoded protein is CASSLSPSYNEQFF.

CDR3 protein: CASSPGKNPFFGELFF. The CDR3 DNA follows: TGTGCCAGCAGCCCCGGGAAGAACCCCTTCTTCGGGGAGCTGTTTTTT. The V call is TRBV7-6, the J call TRBJ2-2; D perhaps matches TRBD2 (5 bases). V lost 5 bases and J 7 bases, leaving 20 bases between the germline ends. CDR3 length equals 16 residues. Germline CDR1 and CDR2: SGHVS and FNYEAQ.

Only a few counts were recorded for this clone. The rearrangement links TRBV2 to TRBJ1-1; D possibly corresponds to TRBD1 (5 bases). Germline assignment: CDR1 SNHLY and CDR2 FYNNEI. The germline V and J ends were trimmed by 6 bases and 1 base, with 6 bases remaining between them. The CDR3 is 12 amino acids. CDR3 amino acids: CASRQGNTEAFF. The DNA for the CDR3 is TGTGCCAGCAGGCAGGGGAACACTGAAGCTTTCTTT.

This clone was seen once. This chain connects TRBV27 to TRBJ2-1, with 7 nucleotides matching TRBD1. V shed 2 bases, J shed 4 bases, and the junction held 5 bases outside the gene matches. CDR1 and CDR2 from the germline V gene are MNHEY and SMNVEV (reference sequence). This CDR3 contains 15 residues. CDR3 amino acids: CASSLRGGTYNEQFF. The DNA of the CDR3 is TGTGCCAGCAGTTTAAGAGGGGGCACGTACAATGAGCAGTTCTTC.

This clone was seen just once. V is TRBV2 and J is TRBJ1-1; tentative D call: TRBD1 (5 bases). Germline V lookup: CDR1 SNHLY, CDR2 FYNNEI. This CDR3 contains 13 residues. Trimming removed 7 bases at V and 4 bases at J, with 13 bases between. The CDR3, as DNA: TGTGCCAGCATCCAGGCGGGGGTCACTGAAGCTTTCTTT. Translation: CASIQAGVTEAFF.

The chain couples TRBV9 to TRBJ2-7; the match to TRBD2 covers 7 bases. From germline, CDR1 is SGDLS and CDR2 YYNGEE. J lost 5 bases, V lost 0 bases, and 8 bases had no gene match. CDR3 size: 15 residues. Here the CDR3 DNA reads TGTGCCAGCAGCGTAGAGATCGGGGGGTACGACGAGCAGTACTTC. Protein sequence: CASSVEIGGYDEQYF.

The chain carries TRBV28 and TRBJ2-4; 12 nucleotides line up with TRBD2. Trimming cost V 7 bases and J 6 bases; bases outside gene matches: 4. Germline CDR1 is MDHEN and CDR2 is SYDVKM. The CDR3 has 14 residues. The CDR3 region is CASTLAGGGNIQYF. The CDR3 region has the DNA TGTGCCAGCACCCTAGCGGGGGGGGGAAACATTCAGTACTTC.

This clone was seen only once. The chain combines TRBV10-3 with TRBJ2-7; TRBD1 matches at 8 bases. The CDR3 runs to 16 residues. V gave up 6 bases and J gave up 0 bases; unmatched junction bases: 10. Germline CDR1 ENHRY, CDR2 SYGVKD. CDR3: CAIRGAGQGGSYEQYF. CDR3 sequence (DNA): TGTGCCATCAGGGGGGCAGGACAGGGAGGCTCCTACGAGCAGTACTTC.

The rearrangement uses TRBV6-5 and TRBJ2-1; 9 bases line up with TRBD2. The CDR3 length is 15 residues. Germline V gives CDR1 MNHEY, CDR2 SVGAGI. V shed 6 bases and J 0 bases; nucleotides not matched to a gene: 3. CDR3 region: CASRLLAGSYNEQFF. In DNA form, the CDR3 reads TGTGCCAGCAGGCTACTAGCGGGCTCCTACAATGAGCAGTTCTTC.

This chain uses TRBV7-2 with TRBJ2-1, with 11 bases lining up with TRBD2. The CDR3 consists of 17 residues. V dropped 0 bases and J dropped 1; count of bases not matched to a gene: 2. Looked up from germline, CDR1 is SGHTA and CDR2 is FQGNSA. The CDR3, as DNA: TGTGCCAGCAGCTTAGCAACTAGCGGGGGATCCTACAATGAGCAGTTCTTC. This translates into CASSLATSGGSYNEQFF.

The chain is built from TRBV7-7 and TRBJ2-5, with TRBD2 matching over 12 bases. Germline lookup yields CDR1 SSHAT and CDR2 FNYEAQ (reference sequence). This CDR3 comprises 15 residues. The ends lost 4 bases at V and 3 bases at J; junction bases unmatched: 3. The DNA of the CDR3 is TGTGCCAGCAGCTGGACTAGCGGGGAAGAAGAGACCCAGTACTTC. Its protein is CASSWTSGEEETQYF.

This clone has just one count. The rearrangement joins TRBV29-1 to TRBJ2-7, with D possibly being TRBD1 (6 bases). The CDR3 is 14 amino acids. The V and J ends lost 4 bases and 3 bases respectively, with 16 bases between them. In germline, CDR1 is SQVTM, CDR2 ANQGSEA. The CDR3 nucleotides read TGCAGCGTTGGGACCCGGGACAAGGGCTACGAGCAGTACTTC. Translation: CSVGTRDKGYEQYF.

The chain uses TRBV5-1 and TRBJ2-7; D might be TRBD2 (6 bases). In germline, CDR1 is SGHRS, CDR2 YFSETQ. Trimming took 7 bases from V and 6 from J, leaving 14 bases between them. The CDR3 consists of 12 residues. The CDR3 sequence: CASAEGGGEQYF. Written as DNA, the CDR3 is TGCGCCAGCGCGGAGGGAGGAGGCGAGCAGTACTTC.

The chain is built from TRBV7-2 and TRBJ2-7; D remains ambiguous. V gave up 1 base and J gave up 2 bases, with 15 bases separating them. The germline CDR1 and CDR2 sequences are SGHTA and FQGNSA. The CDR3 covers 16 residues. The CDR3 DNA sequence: TGTGCCAGCAGCTTAGGATCAAACCCTAACCCCTACGAGCAGTACTTC. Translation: CASSLGSNPNPYEQYF. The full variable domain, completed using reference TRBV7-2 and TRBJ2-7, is GAGVSQSPSNKVTEKGKDVELRCDPISGHTALYWYRQSLGQGLEFLIYFQGNSAPDKSGLPSDRFSAERTGGSVSTLTIQRTQQEDSAVYLCASSLGSNPNPYEQYFGPGTRLTVT.

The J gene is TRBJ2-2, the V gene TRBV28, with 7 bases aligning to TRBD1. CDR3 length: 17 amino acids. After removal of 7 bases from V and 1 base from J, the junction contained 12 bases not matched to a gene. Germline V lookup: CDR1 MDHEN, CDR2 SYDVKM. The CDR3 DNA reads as TGTGCCAGCACCTCACTCCCGAGGGGGCAGAACACCGGGGAGCTGTTTTTT. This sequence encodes CASTSLPRGQNTGELFF. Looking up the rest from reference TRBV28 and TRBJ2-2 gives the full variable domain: DVKVTQSSRYLVKRTGEKVFLECVQDMDHENMFWYRQDPGLGLRLIYFSYDVKMKEKGDIPEGYSVSREKKERFSLILESASTNQTSMYLCASTSLPRGQNTGELFFGEGSRLTVL.

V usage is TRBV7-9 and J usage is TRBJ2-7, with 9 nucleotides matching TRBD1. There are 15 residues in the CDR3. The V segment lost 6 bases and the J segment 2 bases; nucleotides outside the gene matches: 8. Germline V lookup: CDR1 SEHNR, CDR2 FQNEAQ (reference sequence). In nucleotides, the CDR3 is TGTGCCAGCAGTACCCCCGGGACAGGGACCTACGAGCAGTACTTC. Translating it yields CASSTPGTGTYEQYF.

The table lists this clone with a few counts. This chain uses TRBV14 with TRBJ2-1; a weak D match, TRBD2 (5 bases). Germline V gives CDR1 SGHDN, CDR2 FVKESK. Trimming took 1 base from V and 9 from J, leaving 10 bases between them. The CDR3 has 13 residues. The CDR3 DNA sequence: TGTGCCAGCAGCCAAGGGGCGGGTGGTGAGCAGTTCTTC. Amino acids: CASSQGAGGEQFF.

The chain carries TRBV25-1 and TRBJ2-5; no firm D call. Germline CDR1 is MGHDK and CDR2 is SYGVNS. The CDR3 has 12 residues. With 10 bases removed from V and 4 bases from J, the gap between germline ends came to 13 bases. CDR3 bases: TGTGCCACCTCTCCAAACGGAGAGACCCAGTACTTC. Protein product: CATSPNGETQYF.

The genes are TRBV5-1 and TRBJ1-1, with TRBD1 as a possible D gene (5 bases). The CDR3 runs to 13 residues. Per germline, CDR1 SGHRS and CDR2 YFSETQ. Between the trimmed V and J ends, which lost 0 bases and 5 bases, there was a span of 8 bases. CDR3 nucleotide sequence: TGCGCCAGCAGCTTGGAGGGGAATACTGAAGCTTTCTTT. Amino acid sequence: CASSLEGNTEAFF.

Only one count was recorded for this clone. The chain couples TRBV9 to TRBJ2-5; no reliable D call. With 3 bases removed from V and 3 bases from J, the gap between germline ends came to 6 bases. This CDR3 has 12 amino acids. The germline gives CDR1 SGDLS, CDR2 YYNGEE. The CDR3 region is CASSGLEETQYF. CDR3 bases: TGTGCCAGCAGCGGTTTAGAAGAGACCCAGTACTTC.